The clone carrying this TCR beta chain was observed at least ten times. Its antigen is not identified. In germline, CDR1 is SGHVS, CDR2 FNYEAQ. The CDR3 is 18 amino acids. After removal of 1 base from V and 10 bases from J, the junction contained 19 bases not matched to a gene. The entry originates in a study of spatial heterogeneity in lung cancer. About the research overall: Detection of beta-chain sequences consistently exceeded that of alpha-chain sequences.

General observations from the study: Ubiquitous expanded tumor TCRs appeared in blood more at resection than follow-up.

Each molecule of TCR cDNA was tagged with one unique molecular identifier. Using its own MiXCR run on the 5' RACE reads, TCRdb lists one record per CDR3 protein. The table lists some 38,000 distinct CDR3 sequences, roughly 8% of them singletons. This sample's time point: sample taken at primary tumor resection. The donors comprised around 76 untreated early-stage non-small cell lung cancer patients. Source: PBMCs, taken at surgery. This clonotype was sampled from a male donor with early-stage non-small cell lung cancer. The V call is TRBV7-6, the J call TRBJ2-1, with 7 nucleotides matching TRBD2. Here the CDR3 reads CASSLEPLLAEYSREQFF. The CDR3 coding sequence is TGTGCCAGCAGCTTAGAACCCCTCCTAGCGGAATACAGTCGGGAGCAGTTCTTC.